The clone carrying this TCR beta chain has just a few counts. Its antigen is not known. The data belong to a study of beta chain features in type 1 diabetes. Regarding the study as a whole: An over-representation of cells with high TCR expression could result from cDNA sequencing.

Of the isolated RNA, all was reverse transcribed, and so the sequenced material was expressed TCRB transcripts. This table comes from immunoSEQ multiplex PCR, and its TCRdb copy is limited to in-frame clones, with some not included. Of about 130,000 clones listed, 7% to 10% were seen once; the top ten hold 0.55% to 0.85%. The receptor comes from a man aged 18 to 35 in good health. Input material: central memory CD4+ T cells from blood.

For the CDR3, the DNA is TGTGCCAGCAGACGAACAACCTACAATGAGCAGTTCTTC. It is translated as CASRRTTYNEQFF. The chain recombines TRBV7-9 with TRBJ2-1, with D unclear. Germline CDR1 is SEHNR and CDR2 is FQNEAQ (reference sequence). The V end lost 6 bases, the J end lost 2 bases, and 8 bases lay between the germline ends. The CDR3 extends over 13 amino acids. The entire variable domain, with the rest obtained from reference TRBV7-9 and TRBJ2-1, is as follows: DTGVSQNPRHKITKRGQNVTFRCDPISEHNRLYWYRQTLGQGPEFLTYFQNEAQLEKSRLLSDRFSAERPKGSFSTLEIQRTEQGDSAMYLCASRRTTYNEQFFGPGTRLTVL.